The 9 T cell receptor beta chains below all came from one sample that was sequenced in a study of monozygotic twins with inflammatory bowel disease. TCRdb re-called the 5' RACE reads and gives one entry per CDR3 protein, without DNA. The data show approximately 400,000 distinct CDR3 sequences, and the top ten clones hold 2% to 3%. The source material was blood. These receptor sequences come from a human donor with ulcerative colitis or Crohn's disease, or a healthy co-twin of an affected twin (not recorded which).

CDR3 sequence reads: CTSTGLAGEDTQYF. This chain links TRBV1 with TRBJ2-3; the D call from TCRdb, TRBD2, cannot be confirmed without DNA. TRBV1 is a pseudogene. The CDR3 has 14 residues.

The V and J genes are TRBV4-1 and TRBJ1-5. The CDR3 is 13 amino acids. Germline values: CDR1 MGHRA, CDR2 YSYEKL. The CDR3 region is CASSQIFGQPQHF.

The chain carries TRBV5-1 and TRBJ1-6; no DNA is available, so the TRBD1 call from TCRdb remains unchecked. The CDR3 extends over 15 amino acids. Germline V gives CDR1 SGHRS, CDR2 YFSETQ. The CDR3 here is CASSEQGDGNSPLHF.

CDR3 region: CASTADGSTDTQYF. V is TRBV6-2 or TRBV6-3 and J is TRBJ2-3. CDR1 MNHEY and CDR2 SVGEGT come from the germline V gene. CDR3 size: 14 residues.

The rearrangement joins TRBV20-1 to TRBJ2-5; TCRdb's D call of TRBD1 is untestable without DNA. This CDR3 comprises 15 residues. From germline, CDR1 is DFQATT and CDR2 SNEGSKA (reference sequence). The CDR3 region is CSASNWGQTQETQYF.

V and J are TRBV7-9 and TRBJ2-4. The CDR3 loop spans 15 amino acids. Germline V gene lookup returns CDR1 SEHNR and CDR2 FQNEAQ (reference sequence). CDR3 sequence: CASSLTTVAKNIQYF. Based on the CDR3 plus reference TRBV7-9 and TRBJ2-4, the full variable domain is DTGVSQNPRHKITKRGQNVTFRCDPISEHNRLYWYRQTLGQGPEFLTYFQNEAQLEKSRLLSDRFSAERPKGSFSTLEIQRTEQGDSAMYLCASSLTTVAKNIQYFGAGTRLSVL.

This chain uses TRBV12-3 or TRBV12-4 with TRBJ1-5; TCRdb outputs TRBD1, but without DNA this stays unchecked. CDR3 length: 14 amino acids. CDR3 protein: CASSPGTLNQPQHF.

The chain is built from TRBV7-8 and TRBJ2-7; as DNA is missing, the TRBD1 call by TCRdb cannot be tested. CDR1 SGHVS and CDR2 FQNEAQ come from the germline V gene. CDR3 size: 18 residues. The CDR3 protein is CASSLGPPGTGVYYEQYF. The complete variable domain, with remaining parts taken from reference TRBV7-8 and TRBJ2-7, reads GAGVSQSPRYKVAKRGQDVALRCDPISGHVSLFWYQQALGQGPEFLTYFQNEAQLDKSGLPSDRFFAERPEGSVSTLKIQRTQQEDSAVYLCASSLGPPGTGVYYEQYFGPGTRLTVT.

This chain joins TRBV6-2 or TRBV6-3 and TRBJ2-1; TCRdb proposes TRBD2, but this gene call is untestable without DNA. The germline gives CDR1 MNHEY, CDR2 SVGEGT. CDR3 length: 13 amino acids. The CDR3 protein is CASSRTGYNEQFF.